The next 24 T cell receptor beta chains were all read from a single sample in a study of Ad26.COV2.S vaccination and SARS-CoV-2 variants. This sample's treatment: around 19 received Ad26.COV2.S at low or high dose, single or two shots; roughly 5 received placebo; per-sample allocation not given. Collection of the samples took place on day 63 after the first injection of vaccine or placebo. The assay was immunoSEQ multiplex PCR, and TCRdb's table has in-frame clones only and misses some. The sample includes around 310,000 clones, roughly 88% of them seen just once. The source was peripheral blood, collected in a trial of Ad26.COV2.S vaccine versus placebo. These receptors originate from a person aged 18-60 years who received the Ad26.COV2.S COVID-19 vaccine or a placebo.

Here the CDR3 DNA reads TGTGCCAGCAGCTCGCTTGAGGTTGAGTTCGTCTTCGCTGGCTACACCTTC. Its protein is CASSSLEVEFVFAGYTF. This chain links TRBV11-2 with TRBJ1-2; D is unclear. Trimming stripped 4 bases from V and 7 bases from J, with 25 bases between. The CDR3 covers 17 residues. CDR1 is SGHAT and CDR2 is FQNNGV in the germline V gene.

The rearrangement uses TRBV7-9 and TRBJ1-1; D is perhaps TRBD1 (5 bases). Trimming took off 1 base at V and 4 bases at J, with 7 bases between the two ends. Germline V gene data show CDR1 as SEHNR and CDR2 as FQNEAQ (reference sequence). The CDR3 sequence is 13 residues long. CDR3 nucleotides: TGTGCCAGCAGCTTAGGTGGGGCCACTGAAGCTTTCTTT. Amino acids: CASSLGGATEAFF.

The V gene is TRBV27, the J gene TRBJ1-2, with unresolved D. The V end was cut by 5 bases, the J end by 2 bases, with 12 bases between. The CDR3 extends over 14 amino acids. Germline assignment: CDR1 MNHEY and CDR2 SMNVEV (reference sequence). Here the CDR3 reads CASSLGRANYGYTF. The CDR3 DNA sequence: TGTGCCAGCAGTCTCGGCCGGGCGAACTATGGCTACACCTTC.

The chain is built from TRBV7-2 and TRBJ1-2; D is undetermined. Trimming removed 1 base at V and 0 bases at J, with 9 bases between. CDR3 length: 15 residues. In germline, CDR1 is SGHTA, CDR2 FQGNSA. The CDR3 DNA follows: TGTGCCAGCAGCTTAGAGGCGTTGGCTAACTATGGCTACACCTTC. This sequence encodes CASSLEALANYGYTF. Together with reference TRBV7-2 and TRBJ1-2, the CDR3 gives the full variable domain: GAGVSQSPSNKVTEKGKDVELRCDPISGHTALYWYRQSLGQGLEFLIYFQGNSAPDKSGLPSDRFSAERTGGSVSTLTIQRTQQEDSAVYLCASSLEALANYGYTFGSGTRLTVV.

V and J are TRBV7-8 and TRBJ1-6, with a possible D match to TRBD1 (6 bases). Germline V gene sequence: CDR1 SGHVS, CDR2 FQNEAQ. Trimming stripped 4 bases from V and 8 bases from J, with 15 bases between. The CDR3 is 15 residues long. The CDR3 region is CASSSDPRGDSPLHF. The DNA for the CDR3 is TGTGCCAGCAGCTCCGACCCGAGGGGGGATTCACCCCTCCACTTT.

The chain recombines TRBV2 with TRBJ2-7, with TRBD1 identical over 9 bases. Germline CDR1 SNHLY, CDR2 FYNNEI. This CDR3 spans 15 amino acids. V shed 4 bases and J 3 bases; nucleotides not matched to a gene: 7. The CDR3 loop reads CASSGPGTGHYEQYV. CDR3 bases: TGTGCCAGCAGTGGGCCAGGGACAGGGCACTACGAGCAGTACGTC.

This chain links TRBV20-1 with TRBJ2-7; D tentatively reads TRBD1 or TRBD2 (5 bases each). Germline V gene lookup returns CDR1 DFQATT and CDR2 SNEGSKA (reference sequence). This CDR3 has 10 residues. V dropped 3 bases and J dropped 6 bases, with 6 bases sitting between them. CDR3 in DNA: TGCAGTGCTAGGAGGGGCGAGCAGTACTTC. As protein: CSARRGEQYF.

The V and J genes are TRBV4-2 and TRBJ2-1; a possible D gene is TRBD1 (5 bases). The V gene lost 0 bases and the J gene lost 3 bases, with 12 bases spanning the gap. In germline, CDR1 is LGHNA, CDR2 YNFKEQ. The CDR3 loop spans 16 amino acids. Here the CDR3 DNA reads TGTGCCAGCAGCCAAGATCAGGGATTCGTCTACAATGAGCAGTTCTTC. Translation gives CASSQDQGFVYNEQFF.

The rearrangement joins TRBV7-2 to TRBJ2-3; D is unclear. Trimming took off 4 bases at V and 4 bases at J, with 12 bases between the two ends. The germline V gene encodes CDR1 SGHTA and CDR2 FQGNSA. This CDR3 has 14 residues. The CDR3 loop is CASSSRWDADTQYF. CDR3 bases: TGTGCCAGCAGCTCCCGGTGGGATGCAGATACGCAGTATTTT.

V and J are TRBV28 and TRBJ1-1; D remains ambiguous. Trimming took 1 base from V and 4 from J, leaving 10 bases between them. This CDR3 is 14 amino acids long. Germline CDR1 MDHEN, CDR2 SYDVKM. This CDR3 reads CASSLSRRGTEAFF. The CDR3 DNA follows: TGTGCCAGCAGTTTATCAAGGAGAGGCACTGAAGCTTTCTTT.

The CDR3: CASSLSTGVGTEAFF. The DNA of the CDR3 is TGTGCCAGCAGCTTAAGTACAGGGGTAGGCACTGAAGCTTTCTTT. The chain couples TRBV7-8 to TRBJ1-1; TRBD1 matches at 7 bases. V lost 2 bases to trimming and J lost 4 bases; unmatched junction nucleotides: 7. CDR1 and CDR2 from the germline V gene are SGHVS and FQNEAQ. There are 15 residues in the CDR3.

This clone was seen just once. The chain combines TRBV10-3 with TRBJ1-1; D gene unclear. CDR3 length equals 14 residues. Germline lookup yields CDR1 ENHRY and CDR2 SYGVKD. The V end was cut by 5 bases, the J end by 4 bases, with 14 bases between. Written as DNA, the CDR3 is TGTGCCATCAGTATAGACTTATCACTCACTGAAGCTTTCTTT. It translates to CAISIDLSLTEAFF.

The chain couples TRBV4-3 to TRBJ1-5; TRBD1 matches at 8 bases. Germline V gene sequence: CDR1 LGHNA, CDR2 YSLEER. The V segment lost 4 bases and the J segment 5 bases; nucleotides outside the gene matches: 4. There are 14 residues in the CDR3. The CDR3 is CASSPGTGDQPQHF. The CDR3 DNA reads TGCGCCAGCAGCCCAGGGACAGGAGATCAGCCCCAGCATTTT.

The chain links TRBV7-9 to TRBJ1-1, with D perhaps matching TRBD1 (5 bases). The CDR3 contains 15 residues. The germline V gene encodes CDR1 SEHNR and CDR2 FQNEAQ (reference sequence). V lost 7 bases and J lost 1, with 16 bases in between. The DNA of the CDR3 is TGTGCCAGCACTAACCCAGGGAGACCGAACACTGAAGCTTTCTTT. It yields the protein CASTNPGRPNTEAFF.

V and J are TRBV7-2 and TRBJ2-1, with a tentative D call TRBD1 (6 bases). The CDR3 extends over 15 amino acids. With 2 bases removed from V and 8 bases from J, the gap between germline ends came to 16 bases. Per germline, CDR1 SGHTA and CDR2 FQGNSA. The CDR3 region is CASSLNTGIVDEQFF. The CDR3 nucleotides are TGTGCCAGCAGCTTAAATACAGGGATCGTTGATGAGCAGTTCTTC. Full variable domain (remainder filled in from reference TRBV7-2 and TRBJ2-1): GAGVSQSPSNKVTEKGKDVELRCDPISGHTALYWYRQSLGQGLEFLIYFQGNSAPDKSGLPSDRFSAERTGGSVSTLTIQRTQQEDSAVYLCASSLNTGIVDEQFFGPGTRLTVL.

The V and J genes are TRBV24-1 and TRBJ2-1; tentatively, D is TRBD2 (6 bases). From germline, CDR1 is KGHDR and CDR2 SFDVKD. The CDR3 extends over 13 amino acids. Between the trimmed V and J ends, which lost 0 bases and 12 bases, there was a span of 11 bases. The CDR3 nucleotides are TGTGCCACCAGTGATTTGGTTTGGCGGGGGCAGTTCTTC. Translated, it gives CATSDLVWRGQFF.

V usage is TRBV25-1 and J usage is TRBJ1-5; the D is unclear. The CDR3 loop spans 13 amino acids. V lost 3 bases and J 11 bases, leaving 14 bases between the germline ends. The germline CDR1 and CDR2 sequences are MGHDK and SYGVNS. In DNA, the CDR3 is TGTGCCAGCAGTGACAGCATCCTTGGGGCCCAGCATTTT. Translating it yields CASSDSILGAQHF.

The CDR3 sequence: CASSFWEGGQPQHF. DNA of the CDR3: TGTGCCAGCAGCTTTTGGGAGGGGGGTCAGCCCCAGCATTTT. The chain joins TRBV5-6 to TRBJ1-5; D is perhaps TRBD1 (6 bases). Per germline, CDR1 SGHDT and CDR2 YYEEEE. The V end was cut by 2 bases, the J end by 6 bases, with 12 bases between. The CDR3 has 14 residues.

This chain uses TRBV27 with TRBJ1-4; maybe TRBD1 (5 bases). V was trimmed by 4 bases and J by 6 bases, leaving 15 bases between them. CDR1 and CDR2 from the germline V gene are MNHEY and SMNVEV (reference sequence). CDR3 length: 15 amino acids. DNA of the CDR3: TGTGCCAGCAGTTCACCCAGGGCGACGGATGAAAAACTGTTTTTT. It yields the protein CASSSPRATDEKLFF.

CDR3 sequence: CASSREGGMNEKLFF. DNA of the CDR3: TGTGCCAGCAGCCGGGAAGGGGGGATGAATGAAAAACTGTTTTTT. The J gene is TRBJ1-4, the V gene TRBV13, with D perhaps matching TRBD1 (6 bases). Trimming removed 5 bases from V and 5 bases from J, with 15 bases in between. Germline V gene data show CDR1 as PRHDT and CDR2 as FYEKMQ (reference sequence). This CDR3 has 15 residues.

This sequence joins TRBV30 and TRBJ1-2; D call uncertain. This CDR3 contains 12 residues. CDR1 and CDR2 (germline): GTSNPN, SVGIG (reference sequence). The V end was cut by 1 base, the J end by 4 bases, with 7 bases between. This CDR3 reads CAWSGNSYGYTF. CDR3 nucleotides: TGTGCCTGGAGTGGAAATTCCTATGGCTACACCTTC. Full variable domain (rest looked up from reference TRBV30 and TRBJ1-2): SQTIHQWPATLVQPVGSPLSLECTVEGTSNPNLYWYRQAAGRGLQLLFYSVGIGQISSEVPQNLSASRPQDRQFILSSKKLLLSDSGFYLCAWSGNSYGYTFGSGTRLTVV.

V and J are TRBV28 and TRBJ2-1; D possibly corresponds to TRBD2 (5 bases). Per germline, CDR1 MDHEN and CDR2 SYDVKM. The CDR3 extends over 14 amino acids. The ends were cut back, 2 bases at V and 6 bases at J, with 11 bases in the middle. The CDR3 region is CASSLRGELNEQFF. The DNA of the CDR3 is TGTGCCAGCAGTTTACGGGGAGAACTCAATGAGCAGTTCTTC.

V gene TRBV6-6 combines with J gene TRBJ1-1; no firm D call. V was shortened by 2 bases and J by 0 bases, with 4 bases between the two germline ends. CDR3 size: 13 residues. Per the germline V gene, CDR1 is MNHNY and CDR2 is SVGAGI (reference sequence). The DNA for the CDR3 is TGTGCCAGCAGTTACAGGGTGAACACTGAAGCTTTCTTT. Its translation is CASSYRVNTEAFF.

This chain joins TRBV5-6 and TRBJ1-2; D is ambiguous. Deletions cut 3 bases from V and 5 bases from J, with 8 bases between. The V gene's germline CDR1 is SGHDT and CDR2 YYEEEE. This CDR3 contains 12 residues. CDR3 bases: TGTGCCAGCAGCTCGGACCGATATGGCTACACCTTC. Its protein product is CASSSDRYGYTF.